Each of the 15 T cell receptor beta chains below was sequenced from the same sample in a study of memory CD4+ T cells and cytomegalovirus serostatus. Single viable CD3+CD4+CD8-CD45RO+ cells were sorted as the memory CD4+ T cells. Sequencing was performed with immunoSEQ multiplex PCR; in TCRdb, only in-frame clones are kept and a portion is missing. The data show about 25,000 clones, over 70% seen once. The sequencing sample was made of memory CD4+ T cells from blood. The receptors here all came from an adult in good health and CMV-seronegative.

The gene calls are TRBV4-3 and TRBJ2-3; D gene unclear. This CDR3 region has 14 residues. Germline V lookup: CDR1 LGHNA, CDR2 YSLEER. V lost 2 bases, J lost 2 bases, and 8 bases lay in between. The CDR3 bases are TGCGCCAGCAGCCAAAAGCCCGTCACAGATACGCAGTATTTT. Its translation: CASSQKPVTDTQYF.

The V call is TRBV4-1, the J call TRBJ1-6; maybe TRBD1 (6 bases). The CDR3 runs to 15 residues. The V end was cut by 0 bases, the J end by 7 bases, with 10 bases between. Germline V lookup: CDR1 MGHRA, CDR2 YSYEKL. DNA for the CDR3: TGCGCCAGCAGCCAAGATTCAACAGGGAATTCACCCCTCCACTTT. Amino acids: CASSQDSTGNSPLHF.

The chain couples TRBV7-9 to TRBJ1-1, with 7 nucleotides matching TRBD1. CDR1 is SEHNR and CDR2 is FQNEAQ in the germline V gene (reference sequence). This CDR3 spans 15 amino acids. Unmatched junction bases numbered 3, after V lost 1 base and J lost 1 base. The CDR3 spells CASSLEGGRNTEAFF. Here the CDR3 DNA reads TGTGCCAGCAGCTTAGAAGGGGGCAGGAACACTGAAGCTTTCTTT. Looking up the rest from reference TRBV7-9 and TRBJ1-1 gives the full variable domain: DTGVSQNPRHKITKRGQNVTFRCDPISEHNRLYWYRQTLGQGPEFLTYFQNEAQLEKSRLLSDRFSAERPKGSFSTLEIQRTEQGDSAMYLCASSLEGGRNTEAFFGQGTRLTVV.

The J gene is TRBJ2-1, the V gene TRBV27, with 7 bases lining up with TRBD2. The V segment lost 10 bases and the J segment 1 base; nucleotides outside the gene matches: 7. The CDR3 length is 14 residues. Per germline, CDR1 MNHEY and CDR2 SMNVEV (reference sequence). In nucleotides, the CDR3 is TGTGCCATAAAACGCGGGAGTTCCTACAATGAGCAGTTCTTC. Its protein product is CAIKRGSSYNEQFF.

Only one count was recorded for this clone. This rearrangement joins TRBV28 to TRBJ2-7, with 10 bases that match TRBD2. CDR3 length: 18 amino acids. Germline assignment: CDR1 MDHEN and CDR2 SYDVKM. V was clipped by 3 bases and J by 3 bases; unmatched bases: 14. The CDR3 loop is CASSLPGSGGRRHYEQYF. In DNA form, the CDR3 reads TGTGCCAGCAGTTTGCCGGGTAGCGGGGGGAGAAGGCACTACGAGCAGTACTTC.

V gene TRBV15 combines with J gene TRBJ1-5; maybe TRBD1 (5 bases). CDR1 is LNHNV, CDR2 YYDKDF, per germline (reference sequence). V gave up 0 bases and J gave up 7 bases, with 16 bases separating them. The length of the CDR3 is 16 residues. Written as DNA, the CDR3 is TGTGCCACCAGCAGAGATCTGGGGGTGGGAGGCCAGCCCCAGCATTTT. Amino acids: CATSRDLGVGGQPQHF.

The chain's CDR3 is CAISDPGLAGGYEQYF. Here the CDR3 DNA reads TGTGCCATCAGTGATCCTGGACTAGCGGGAGGGTACGAGCAGTACTTC. The chain uses TRBV10-3 and TRBJ2-7; 15 nucleotides line up with TRBD2. Unmatched junction bases numbered 4, after V lost 3 bases and J lost 4 bases. CDR1 is ENHRY, CDR2 SYGVKD, per germline. The CDR3 spans 16 residues.

V gene TRBV6-1 combines with J gene TRBJ1-5; D not certain. Germline CDR1 is MNHNS and CDR2 is SASEGT. The V and J ends lost 0 bases and 7 bases respectively, with 7 bases between them. The CDR3 is made up of 13 amino acids. CDR3 in DNA: TGTGCCAGCAGTGAAGCAGCCAGGCAGCCCCAGCATTTT. It encodes CASSEAARQPQHF.

This rearrangement joins TRBV6-5 to TRBJ2-3; 7 nucleotides line up with TRBD1. This CDR3 is 14 amino acids long. Trimming at V came to 3 bases and at J to 4 bases, leaving 4 bases not matched to a gene. Germline V gene data show CDR1 as MNHEY and CDR2 as SVGAGI. The CDR3 spells CASSYRGRADTQYF. CDR3 DNA: TGTGCCAGCAGTTATAGGGGGCGCGCAGATACGCAGTATTTT.

This clone was found once. This chain connects TRBV7-7 to TRBJ2-3; 8 bases line up with TRBD1. This CDR3 is built from 15 residues. Germline V gene data show CDR1 as SSHAT and CDR2 as FNYEAQ (reference sequence). The CDR3 DNA reads as TGTGCTAGCGGACCAGGGGGCACGGGCACAGATACGCAGTATTTT. It encodes CASGPGGTGTDTQYF. The full variable domain, rest sourced from reference TRBV7-7 and TRBJ2-3, is GAGVSQSPRYKVTKRGQDVTLRCDPISSHATLYWYQQALGQGPEFLTYFNYEAQPDKSGLPSDRFSAERPEGSISTLTIQRTEQRDSAMYRCASGPGGTGTDTQYFGPGTRLTVL.

The V and J genes are TRBV5-4 and TRBJ1-4, with D maybe TRBD1 (5 bases). This CDR3 contains 14 residues. Looked up from germline, CDR1 is SGHNT and CDR2 is YYREEE (reference sequence). V shed 0 bases and J shed 11 bases, with 14 bases lying between them. CDR3 nucleotide sequence: TGTGCCAGCAGCTTGGAGGGGACCTCAGACAAACTGTTTTTT. Translating it yields CASSLEGTSDKLFF.

The CDR3 region is CAISSGTGDPYEQYF. CDR3 nucleotides: TGTGCCATCAGCTCCGGGACAGGGGATCCCTACGAGCAGTACTTC. The chain is built from TRBV10-3 and TRBJ2-7; 10 bases are a match to TRBD1. Unmatched junction bases numbered 7, after V lost 6 bases and J lost 2 bases. There are 15 residues in the CDR3. CDR1 and CDR2 (germline): ENHRY, SYGVKD.

This clone was counted a few times. The chain links TRBV19 to TRBJ1-4; TRBD1 is a possible D gene (6 bases). This CDR3 has 15 residues. The germline V gene encodes CDR1 LNHDA and CDR2 SQIVND (reference sequence). V lost 3 bases, J lost 2 bases, and 10 bases lay in between. The CDR3 loop reads CASSIRGLTNEKLFF. CDR3 sequence (DNA): TGTGCCAGTAGTATCAGGGGATTGACTAATGAAAAACTGTTTTTT.

There are a few counts of this clone. The chain carries TRBV5-1 and TRBJ1-2, with a possible D match to TRBD1 (6 bases). The CDR3 runs to 14 residues. The V end lost 0 bases, the J end lost 2 bases, and 8 bases lay between the germline ends. CDR1 SGHRS and CDR2 YFSETQ come from the germline V gene. The CDR3 here is CASSLEGGNYGYTF. CDR3 in DNA: TGCGCCAGCAGCTTGGAGGGGGGGAACTATGGCTACACCTTC.

The rearrangement links TRBV2 to TRBJ1-2, with unresolved D. This CDR3 has 11 amino acids. From germline, CDR1 is SNHLY and CDR2 FYNNEI. V was shortened by 8 bases and J by 6 bases, with 10 bases between the two germline ends. CDR3 residues: CASLYRDGYTF. The CDR3 DNA sequence: TGTGCCAGCTTGTATAGGGATGGCTACACCTTC.